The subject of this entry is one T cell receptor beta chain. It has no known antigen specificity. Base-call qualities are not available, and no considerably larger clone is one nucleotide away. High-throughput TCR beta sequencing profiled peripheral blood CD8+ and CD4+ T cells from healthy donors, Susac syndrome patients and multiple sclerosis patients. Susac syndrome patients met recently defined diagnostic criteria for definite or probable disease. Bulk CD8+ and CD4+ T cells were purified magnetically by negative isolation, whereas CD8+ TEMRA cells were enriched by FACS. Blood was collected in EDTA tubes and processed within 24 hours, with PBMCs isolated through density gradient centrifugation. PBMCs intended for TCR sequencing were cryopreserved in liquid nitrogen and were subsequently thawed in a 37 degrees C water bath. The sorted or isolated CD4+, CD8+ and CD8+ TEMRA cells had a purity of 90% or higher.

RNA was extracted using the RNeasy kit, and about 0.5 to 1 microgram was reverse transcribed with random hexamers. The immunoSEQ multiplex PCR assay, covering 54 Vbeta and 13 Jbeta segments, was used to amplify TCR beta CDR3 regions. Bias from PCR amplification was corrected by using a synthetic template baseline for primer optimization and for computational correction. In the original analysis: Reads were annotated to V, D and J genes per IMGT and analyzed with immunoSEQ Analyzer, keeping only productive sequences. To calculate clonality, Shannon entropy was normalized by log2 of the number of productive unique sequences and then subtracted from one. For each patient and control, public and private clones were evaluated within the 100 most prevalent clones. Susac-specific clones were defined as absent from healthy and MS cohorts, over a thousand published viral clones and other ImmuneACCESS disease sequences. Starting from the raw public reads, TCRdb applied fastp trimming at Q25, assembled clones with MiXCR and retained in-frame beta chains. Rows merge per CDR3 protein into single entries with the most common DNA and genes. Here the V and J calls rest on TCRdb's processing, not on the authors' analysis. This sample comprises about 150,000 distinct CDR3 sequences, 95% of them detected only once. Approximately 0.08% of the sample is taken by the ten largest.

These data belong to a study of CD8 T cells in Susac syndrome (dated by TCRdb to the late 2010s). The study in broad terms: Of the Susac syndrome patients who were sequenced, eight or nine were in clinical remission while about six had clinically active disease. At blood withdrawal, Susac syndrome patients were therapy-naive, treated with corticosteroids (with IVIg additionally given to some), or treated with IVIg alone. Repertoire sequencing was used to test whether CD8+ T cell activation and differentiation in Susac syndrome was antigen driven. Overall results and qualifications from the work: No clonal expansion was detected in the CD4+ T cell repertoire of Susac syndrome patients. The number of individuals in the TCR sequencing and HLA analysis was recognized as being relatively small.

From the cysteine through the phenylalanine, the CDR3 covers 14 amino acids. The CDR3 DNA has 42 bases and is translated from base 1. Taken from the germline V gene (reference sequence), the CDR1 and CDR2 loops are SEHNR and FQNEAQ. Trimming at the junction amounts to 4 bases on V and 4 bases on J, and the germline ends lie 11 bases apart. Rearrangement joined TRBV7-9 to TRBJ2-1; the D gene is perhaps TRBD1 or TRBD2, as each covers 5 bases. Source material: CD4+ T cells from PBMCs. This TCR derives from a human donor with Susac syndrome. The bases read TGTGCCAGCAGCTGGGGGATTAGATACAATGAGCAGTTCTTC. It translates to CASSWGIRYNEQFF.